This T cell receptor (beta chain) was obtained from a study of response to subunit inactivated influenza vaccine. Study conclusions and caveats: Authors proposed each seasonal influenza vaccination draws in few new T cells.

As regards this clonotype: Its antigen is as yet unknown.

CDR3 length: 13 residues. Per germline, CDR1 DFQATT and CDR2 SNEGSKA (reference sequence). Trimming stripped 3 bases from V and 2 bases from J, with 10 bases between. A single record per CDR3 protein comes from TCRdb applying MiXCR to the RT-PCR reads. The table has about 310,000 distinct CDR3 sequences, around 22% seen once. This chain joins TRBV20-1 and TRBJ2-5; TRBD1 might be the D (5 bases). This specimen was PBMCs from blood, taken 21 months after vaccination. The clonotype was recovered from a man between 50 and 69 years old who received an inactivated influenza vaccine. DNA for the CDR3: TGCAGTGCTAGCTCGACAGTACAAGAGACCCAGTACTTC. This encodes CSASSTVQETQYF.